This TCR beta chain was sequenced in a study of identifying expanded T cells in peripheral blood. Study findings and constraints: Across healthy donors, higher total template counts meant significantly greater approximately two-week count variance. Technical replicates showed around 1.1 changed clones; about two weeks about 16.4; four weeks 19.

Details on this clone: Its target is unknown. Because the CDR3's place on the DNA is in doubt, the DNA is left out and the CDR3 is given as listed by TCRdb.

Libraries were prepared by immunoSEQ multiplex PCR; TCRdb keeps only in-frame clonotypes and omits some of them. The table has 85,000 to 120,000 clones, around 88% seen once. During the collection period, no donor immune events like infections were recorded. The clonotype comes from a person aged 18 to 75 in good health. The sample consisted of blood.

CDR3 amino acids: CASSSSGQGGRYTF. This rearrangement joins TRBV6-5 to TRBJ1-2; the table assigns TRBD1, which was not confirmed against the DNA. Germline V lookup: CDR1 MNHEY, CDR2 SVGAGI. The CDR3 adds up to 14 amino acids, both ends counted.